The rows below give T cell receptor beta chains drawn from one sample of a study of monozygotic twins with inflammatory bowel disease. TCRdb reprocessed the 5' RACE reads and reports one entry per CDR3 protein, with no DNA. The sample table includes approximately 330,000 distinct CDR3 sequences. Sequencing used blood. The receptors shown here come from a human donor with ulcerative colitis or Crohn's disease, or a healthy co-twin of an affected twin (not recorded which). Both conserved end residues are part of each CDR3.

CASSLGPGYEQYF TRBJ2-7 TRBV7-8
CSAVPTVLVRGYTF TRBJ1-2 TRBV20-1
CASSSRAYEQYF TRBJ2-7 TRBV7-8
CASSLAPGPQHF TRBJ1-5 TRBV12-3/TRBV12-4
CASSSRGFSSQPQHF TRBJ1-5 TRBV28
CASSIGQDRQETQYF TRBJ2-5 TRBV19
CASSLPSETQYF TRBJ2-5 TRBV5-1
CASSERDRSTDTQYF TRBJ2-3 TRBV2
CAWSGITEAFF TRBJ1-1 TRBV30
CASSRKAGNTIYF TRBJ1-3 TRBV12-3/TRBV12-4
CASSYSEGQGYEQYF TRBJ2-7 TRBV6-5
CASTSEEGKNNEQFF TRBJ2-1 TRBV9
CASSPLGVGTDTEAFF TRBJ1-1 TRBV27
CATSRDYPAAQAKNIQYF TRBJ2-4 TRBV15
CAIRPRGQETQYF TRBJ2-5 TRBV10-3
CASSYGLGAFF TRBJ1-1 TRBV12-3/TRBV12-4
CASSADSSNQPQHF TRBJ1-5 TRBV7-9
CASQRGIGANVLTF TRBJ2-6 TRBV6-1
CATRAPGPRAGELFF TRBJ2-2 TRBV24-1
CASSLGSETGGYTF TRBJ1-2 TRBV7-9
CASSPGQVVVFEQFF TRBJ2-1 TRBV18
CAWSVSGGRNNEQFF TRBJ2-1 TRBV30
CAIGTGDSPLHF TRBJ1-6 TRBV10-3
CASSAGISYYGYTF TRBJ1-2 TRBV19
CSARAGQTHEQYF TRBJ2-7 TRBV20-1
CASSDRDRSTYEQYF TRBJ2-7 TRBV10-2
CSALTQGAREKLFF TRBJ1-4 TRBV20-1
CASSGPGQGLYGYTF TRBJ1-2 TRBV19
CASSLLQAGGRYEQYF TRBJ2-7 TRBV11-2
CASRRTSGINEQFF TRBJ2-1 TRBV12-3/TRBV12-4